These 22 T cell receptor beta chains came from one sample sequenced in a study of cytomegalovirus exposure and HLA in healthy donors. PCR primers comprised 60 Vbeta and 13 Jbeta primers. The assay was immunoSEQ multiplex PCR, and TCRdb's table has in-frame clones only and misses some. Altogether hundreds of thousands of clones are present, 70% to 90% being singletons, with the ten largest covering about 3.1%. Sequenced: PBMCs. The receptors derive from a man younger than 45 in good health and CMV-seronegative.

CDR3 sequence reads: CASSLGEGNQPQHF. Here the CDR3 DNA reads TGTGCCAGCAGTTTGGGCGAAGGCAATCAGCCCCAGCATTTT. The chain combines TRBV27 with TRBJ1-5; no reliable D call. The V gene's germline CDR1 is MNHEY and CDR2 SMNVEV (reference sequence). Trimming took off 3 bases at V and 2 bases at J, with 8 bases between the two ends. The CDR3 is 14 amino acids.

The V call is TRBV19, the J call TRBJ1-4; D gene uncertain. The germline V gene has CDR1 LNHDA and CDR2 SQIVND (reference sequence). The length of the CDR3 is 14 residues. V was clipped by 5 bases and J by 8 bases, with 15 bases between them. CDR3 protein: CASSSPRYSEKLFF. CDR3 nucleotides: TGTGCCAGTAGTTCGCCCCGGTACAGCGAAAAACTGTTTTTT.

This chain joins TRBV7-2 and TRBJ2-3; TRBD2 agrees at 11 bases. V lost 5 bases and J lost 5; bases outside the gene matches: 3. The germline V gene encodes CDR1 SGHTA and CDR2 FQGNSA. The CDR3 has 14 amino acids. CDR3 DNA: TGTGCCAGCAGCGCCACTAGCGGGGGAGATACGCAGTATTTT. Translating it yields CASSATSGGDTQYF.

The V call is TRBV10-3, the J call TRBJ2-1; D gene ambiguous. The CDR3 covers 13 residues. V lost 2 bases and J 2 bases, leaving 4 bases between the germline ends. Germline lookup yields CDR1 ENHRY and CDR2 SYGVKD. CDR3 DNA: TGTGCCATCAGTGAGGGCCCCTACAATGAGCAGTTCTTC. This encodes CAISEGPYNEQFF.

The chain recombines TRBV5-1 with TRBJ2-1; D gene ambiguous. The V gene lost 3 bases and the J gene lost 7 bases, with 5 bases spanning the gap. The CDR3 covers 11 residues. CDR1 is SGHRS, CDR2 YFSETQ, per germline. The CDR3 loop reads CASSSGNEQFF. The DNA for the CDR3 is TGCGCCAGCAGCTCCGGTAATGAGCAGTTCTTC.

V gene TRBV10-3 combines with J gene TRBJ1-1, with TRBD1 matching 7 bases. The CDR3 sequence is 12 residues long. The V gene end was trimmed by 3 bases and the J gene end by 11 bases; junction bases not matched to a gene: 6. The germline gives CDR1 ENHRY, CDR2 SYGVKD. The CDR3 loop is CAISDPQGCAFF. The CDR3 DNA is TGTGCCATCAGTGATCCACAGGGGTGCGCTTTCTTT.

The rearrangement joins TRBV7-2 to TRBJ2-7; 9 positions match TRBD2. Germline V lookup: CDR1 SGHTA, CDR2 FQGNSA. Trimming at V came to 1 base and at J to 2 bases, leaving 3 bases not matched to a gene. This CDR3 comprises 15 residues. CDR3 sequence (DNA): TGTGCCAGCAGCTTAGGGCTAGCGGGGCCCTACGAGCAGTACTTC. Encoded protein: CASSLGLAGPYEQYF.

With regard to this clone: One junction end disagrees with the germline gene, perhaps due to a read error. CDR3 nucleotide sequence: TGCGGCGTCCTTTTCTCGGGCACTGAAGCTTTCTTT. This gives the protein CGVLFSGTEAFF. V usage is TRBV29-1 and J usage is TRBJ1-1; D is ambiguous. Germline CDR1 is SQVTM and CDR2 is ANQGSEA. The CDR3 covers 12 residues.

The rearrangement joins TRBV6-5 to TRBJ1-1, with D perhaps TRBD1 (6 bases). V lost 1 base and J lost 3, with 12 bases in between. The CDR3 runs 15 residues. Germline-derived CDR1 and CDR2 are MNHEY and SVGAGI. The CDR3 protein is CASSYLTGPYTEAFF. CDR3 DNA: TGTGCCAGCAGTTACTTAACAGGGCCGTACACTGAAGCTTTCTTT.

This clone appeared a single time. This chain joins TRBV29-1 and TRBJ2-7, with TRBD1 identical over 7 bases. Germline values: CDR1 SQVTM, CDR2 ANQGSEA. V shed 1 base, J shed 5 bases, and the junction held 8 bases outside the gene matches. The CDR3 sequence is 14 residues long. CDR3 DNA: TGCAGCGTTGAAGCCGGGACAGTTCGGCACGAGCAGTACTTC. This translates into CSVEAGTVRHEQYF.

The sample holds one count of this clone. Germline and junction disagree at one end, which may indicate a read error. The V and J genes are TRBV10-1 and TRBJ2-7, with D maybe TRBD2 (6 bases). CDR1 and CDR2 from the germline V gene are WNHNN and SYGVQD (reference sequence). This CDR3 is built from 14 residues. The DNA for the CDR3 is TGCGCCAGCCACAAAAAAGGGAGGTGCTACGGGCAGTACTTC. Translated, it gives CASHKKGRCYGQYF.

The chain joins TRBV7-9 to TRBJ1-1; perhaps TRBD1 as D (5 bases). Germline CDR1 SEHNR, CDR2 FQNEAQ (reference sequence). The CDR3 spans 11 residues. The ends were cut back, 5 bases at V and 12 bases at J, with 13 bases in the middle. In DNA, the CDR3 is TGTGCCAGCAGCCTAGGGGCCCCGACTTTCTTT. It translates to CASSLGAPTFF.

The V call is TRBV28, the J call TRBJ1-5; D call uncertain. Trimming stripped 5 bases from V and 16 bases from J, with 15 bases between. Germline lookup yields CDR1 MDHEN and CDR2 SYDVKM. The CDR3 runs 11 residues. This CDR3 is CASSRQGAGHF. CDR3 nucleotide sequence: TGTGCCAGCAGTCGACAAGGCGCAGGCCATTTT.

The chain uses TRBV5-4 and TRBJ2-1; 7 bases match TRBD1. Germline CDR1 reads SGHNT; CDR2 reads YYREEE (reference sequence). The trim removed 0 bases at V and 6 bases at J, leaving 6 bases unmatched. This CDR3 spans 15 amino acids. CDR3 sequence: CASSLARQGVNEQFF. The CDR3 DNA sequence: TGTGCCAGCAGCTTGGCGAGACAGGGCGTCAATGAGCAGTTCTTC.

The rearrangement uses TRBV6-1 and TRBJ1-5; D gene unclear. Trimming removed 7 bases at V and 0 bases at J, with 10 bases between. The CDR3 is made up of 14 amino acids. CDR1 is MNHNS and CDR2 is SASEGT in the germline V gene. The CDR3, as DNA: TGTGCCAGCACCGGTCTCCTTAGCAATCAGCCCCAGCATTTT. The encoded protein is CASTGLLSNQPQHF.

The chain has TRBV5-1 and TRBJ1-2; D is ambiguous. This CDR3 region has 13 residues. Looked up from germline, CDR1 is SGHRS and CDR2 is YFSETQ. V dropped 2 bases and J dropped 3 bases, with 8 bases sitting between them. The CDR3 DNA reads as TGCGCCAGCAGCTTCGACACCTACTATGGCTACACCTTC. Translated, it gives CASSFDTYYGYTF.

The genes are TRBV28 and TRBJ2-3, with 15 nucleotides matching TRBD2. Trimming cost V 4 bases and J 5 bases; bases outside gene matches: 4. The CDR3 has 16 amino acids. CDR1 and CDR2 (germline): MDHEN, SYDVKM. CDR3 DNA sequence: TGTGCCAGCAGTTGGACTAGCGGGGGGGCGGGAGATACGCAGTATTTT. Translation: CASSWTSGGAGDTQYF.

The V and J genes are TRBV27 and TRBJ2-5; 12 nucleotides match TRBD1. The assigned J gene may be wrong: the sequence end matches TRBJ2-7 better. Germline V gene data show CDR1 as MNHEY and CDR2 as SMNVEV (reference sequence). The CDR3 length is 16 residues. Written as DNA, the CDR3 is TGTGCCAGCAGAGTGAAGGGGACAGGGGGCCCCTACGAGCAGTACTTC. Amino acids: CASRVKGTGGPYEQYF.

This chain joins TRBV5-4 and TRBJ2-7; 9 nucleotides agree with TRBD1. This CDR3 comprises 13 residues. Trimming cost V 3 bases and J 3 bases; bases outside gene matches: 1. Germline V lookup: CDR1 SGHNT, CDR2 YYREEE (reference sequence). The CDR3 region is CASSYRGLYEQYF. DNA of the CDR3: TGTGCCAGCAGCTACAGGGGGCTCTACGAGCAGTACTTC.

This clone was counted once. The chain joins TRBV2 to TRBJ1-1; 10 nucleotides line up with TRBD1. The germline V gene encodes CDR1 SNHLY and CDR2 FYNNEI. CDR3 length: 14 residues. V trimming: 8 bases; J trimming: 1 base; junction bases outside the gene matches: 4. The CDR3 bases are TGTGCCAGCCAGACAGGGGGCGGGAACACTGAAGCTTTCTTT. It yields the protein CASQTGGGNTEAFF.

This sequence joins TRBV18 and TRBJ2-7, with D hard to call. CDR1 and CDR2 from the germline V gene are KGHSH and LQKENI. The CDR3 contains 14 residues. V was clipped by 1 base and J by 3 bases, with 10 bases between them. The CDR3 is CASSPRGSNYEQYF. CDR3 DNA sequence: TGTGCCAGCTCACCACGCGGATCCAACTACGAGCAGTACTTC.

This clone was counted between two and nine times. The V and J genes are TRBV19 and TRBJ1-4, with a tentative D call TRBD1 (6 bases). V gave up 7 bases and J gave up 8 bases, with 14 bases separating them. The CDR3 contains 13 residues. In germline, CDR1 is LNHDA, CDR2 SQIVND (reference sequence). The CDR3 DNA follows: TGTGCCAGTAACCGACAGGTTCACGAAAAACTGTTTTTT. It translates to CASNRQVHEKLFF.